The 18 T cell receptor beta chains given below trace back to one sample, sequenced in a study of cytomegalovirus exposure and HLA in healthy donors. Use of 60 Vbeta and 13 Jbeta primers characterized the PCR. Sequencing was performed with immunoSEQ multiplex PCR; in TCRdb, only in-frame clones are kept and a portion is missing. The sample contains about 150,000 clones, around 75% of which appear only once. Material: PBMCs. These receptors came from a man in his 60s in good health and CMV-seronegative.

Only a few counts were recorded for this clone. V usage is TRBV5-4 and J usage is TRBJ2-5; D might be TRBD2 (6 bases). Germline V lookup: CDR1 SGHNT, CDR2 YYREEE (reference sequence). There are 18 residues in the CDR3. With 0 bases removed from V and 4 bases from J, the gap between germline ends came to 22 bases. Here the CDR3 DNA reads TGTGCCAGCAGCTTGGTTGCCTCGCGGGGCGTTGGGCTAGAGACCCAGTACTTC. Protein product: CASSLVASRGVGLETQYF.

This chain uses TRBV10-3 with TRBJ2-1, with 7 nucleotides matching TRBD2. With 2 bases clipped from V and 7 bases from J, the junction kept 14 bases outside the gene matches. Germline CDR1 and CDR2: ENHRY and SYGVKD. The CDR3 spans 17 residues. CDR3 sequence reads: CAISEGRELAEANEQFF. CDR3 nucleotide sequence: TGTGCCATCAGTGAGGGGAGAGAGCTAGCGGAGGCAAATGAGCAGTTCTTC.

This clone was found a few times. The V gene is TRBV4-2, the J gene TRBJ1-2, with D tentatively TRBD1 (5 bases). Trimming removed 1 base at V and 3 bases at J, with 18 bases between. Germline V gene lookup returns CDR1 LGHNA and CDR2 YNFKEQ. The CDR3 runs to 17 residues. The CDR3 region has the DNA TGTGCCAGCAGCCAAGTCAGGGCACAGGACAATTACTATGGCTACACCTTC. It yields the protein CASSQVRAQDNYYGYTF.

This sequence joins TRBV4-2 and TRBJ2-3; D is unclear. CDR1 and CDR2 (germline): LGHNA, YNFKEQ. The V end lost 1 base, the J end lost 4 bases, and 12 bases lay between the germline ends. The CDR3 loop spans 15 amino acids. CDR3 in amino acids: CASSQGRLNADTQYF. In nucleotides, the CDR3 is TGTGCCAGCAGCCAAGGACGACTGAATGCAGATACGCAGTATTTT.

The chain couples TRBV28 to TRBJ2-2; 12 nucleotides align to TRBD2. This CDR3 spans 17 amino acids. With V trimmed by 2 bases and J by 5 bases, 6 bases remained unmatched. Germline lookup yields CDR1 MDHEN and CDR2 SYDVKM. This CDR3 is CASSLPRLAGVTGELFF. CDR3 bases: TGTGCCAGCAGTTTACCTCGACTAGCGGGAGTGACCGGGGAGCTGTTTTTT.

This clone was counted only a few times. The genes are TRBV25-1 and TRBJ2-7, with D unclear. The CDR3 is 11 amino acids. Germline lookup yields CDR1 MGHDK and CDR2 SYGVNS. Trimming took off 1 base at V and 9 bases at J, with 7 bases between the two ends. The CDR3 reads CASSESGGQYF. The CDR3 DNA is TGTGCCAGCAGTGAATCGGGTGGGCAGTACTTC.

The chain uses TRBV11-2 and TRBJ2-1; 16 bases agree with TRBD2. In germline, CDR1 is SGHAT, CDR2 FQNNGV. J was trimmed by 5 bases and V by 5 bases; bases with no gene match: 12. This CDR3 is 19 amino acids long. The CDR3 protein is CASSDIMGLAGGPHNEQFF. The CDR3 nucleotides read TGTGCCAGCAGCGATATAATGGGACTAGCGGGAGGGCCCCACAATGAGCAGTTCTTC.

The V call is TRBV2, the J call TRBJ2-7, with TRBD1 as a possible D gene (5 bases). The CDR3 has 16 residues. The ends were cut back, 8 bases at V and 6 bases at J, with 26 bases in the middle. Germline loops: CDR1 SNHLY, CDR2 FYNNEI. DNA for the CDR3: TGTGCCAGCCTCAAATCCGCCCCCTGGGGCATCGTCGAGCAGTACTTC. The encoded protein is CASLKSAPWGIVEQYF.

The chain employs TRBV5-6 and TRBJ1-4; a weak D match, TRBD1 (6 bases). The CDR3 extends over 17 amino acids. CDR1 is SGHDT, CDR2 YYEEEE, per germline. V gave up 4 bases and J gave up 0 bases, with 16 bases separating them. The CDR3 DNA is TGTGCCAGCAGCATCCGGACAGTATCTCCAACTAATGAAAAACTGTTTTTT. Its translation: CASSIRTVSPTNEKLFF.

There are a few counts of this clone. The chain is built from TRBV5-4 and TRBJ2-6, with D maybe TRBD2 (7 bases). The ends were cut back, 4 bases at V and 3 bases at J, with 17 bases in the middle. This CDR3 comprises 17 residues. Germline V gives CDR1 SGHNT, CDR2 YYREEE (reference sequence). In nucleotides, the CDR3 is TGTGCCAGCAGCCGCTTAGGGGGGGCGGGTGGGGCCAACGTCCTGACTTTC. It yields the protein CASSRLGGAGGANVLTF.

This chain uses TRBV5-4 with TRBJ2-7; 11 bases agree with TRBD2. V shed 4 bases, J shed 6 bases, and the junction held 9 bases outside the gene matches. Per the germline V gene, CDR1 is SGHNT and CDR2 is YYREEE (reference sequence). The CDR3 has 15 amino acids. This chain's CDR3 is CASSAGLAEPREQYF. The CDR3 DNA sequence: TGTGCCAGCAGCGCGGGACTAGCGGAGCCCCGCGAGCAGTACTTC.

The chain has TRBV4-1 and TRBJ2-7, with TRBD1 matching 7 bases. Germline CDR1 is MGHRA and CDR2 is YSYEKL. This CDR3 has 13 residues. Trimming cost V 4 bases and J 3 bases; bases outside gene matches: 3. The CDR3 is CASSPGQFYEQYF. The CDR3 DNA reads TGCGCCAGCAGCCCGGGACAGTTCTACGAGCAGTACTTC.

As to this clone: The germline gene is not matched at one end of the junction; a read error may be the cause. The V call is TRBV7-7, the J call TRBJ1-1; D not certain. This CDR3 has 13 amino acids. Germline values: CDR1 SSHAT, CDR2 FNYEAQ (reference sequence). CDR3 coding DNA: TGTGCTAGCAGCCGGGAGATGAACACTGAAGCTTTCTTT. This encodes CASSREMNTEAFF. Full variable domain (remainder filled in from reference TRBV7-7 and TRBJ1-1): GAGVSQSPRYKVTKRGQDVTLRCDPISSHATLYWYQQALGQGPEFLTYFNYEAQPDKSGLPSDRFSAERPEGSISTLTIQRTEQRDSAMYRCASSREMNTEAFFGQGTRLTVV.

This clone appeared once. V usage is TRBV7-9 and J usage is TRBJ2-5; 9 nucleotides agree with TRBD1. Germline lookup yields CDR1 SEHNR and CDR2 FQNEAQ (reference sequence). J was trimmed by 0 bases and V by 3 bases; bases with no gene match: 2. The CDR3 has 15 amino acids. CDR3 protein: CASSLDRGYQETQYF. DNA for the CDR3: TGTGCCAGCAGCTTGGACAGGGGATACCAAGAGACCCAGTACTTC.

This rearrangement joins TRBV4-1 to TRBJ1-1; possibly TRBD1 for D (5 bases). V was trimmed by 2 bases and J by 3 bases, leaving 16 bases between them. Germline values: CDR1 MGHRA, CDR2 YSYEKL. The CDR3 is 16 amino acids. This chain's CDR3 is CASSQSRQPGDTEAFF. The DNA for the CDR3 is TGCGCCAGCAGCCAATCCCGCCAGCCGGGGGACACTGAAGCTTTCTTT.

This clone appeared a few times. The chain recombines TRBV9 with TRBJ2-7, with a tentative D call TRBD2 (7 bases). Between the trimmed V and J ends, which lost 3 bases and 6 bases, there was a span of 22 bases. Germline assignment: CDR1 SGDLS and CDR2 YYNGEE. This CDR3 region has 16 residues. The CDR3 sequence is CASSGGGRGVWGEQYF. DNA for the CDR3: TGTGCCAGCAGCGGAGGGGGGAGGGGTGTTTGGGGCGAGCAGTACTTC.

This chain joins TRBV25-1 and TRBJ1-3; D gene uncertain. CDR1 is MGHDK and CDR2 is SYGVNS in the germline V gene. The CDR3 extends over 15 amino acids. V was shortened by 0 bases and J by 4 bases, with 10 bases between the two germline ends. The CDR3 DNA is TGTGCCAGCAGTGAATATGCGGGGTCCGGAAACACCATATATTTT. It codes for CASSEYAGSGNTIYF.

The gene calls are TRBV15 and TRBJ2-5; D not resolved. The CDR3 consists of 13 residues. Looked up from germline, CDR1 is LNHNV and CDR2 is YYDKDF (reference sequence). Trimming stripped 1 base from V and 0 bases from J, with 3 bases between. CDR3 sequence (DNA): TGTGCCACCAGCAGAGCAGACCAAGAGACCCAGTACTTC. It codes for CATSRADQETQYF.